Listed here are 2 T cell receptor beta chains from one sample, sequenced in a study of T cells expressing NK-cell markers. One entry per CDR3 protein, without DNA, is what TCRdb gives after re-calling the 5' RACE reads. The sample has roughly 150,000 distinct CDR3 sequences, and its top ten clones hold under 20%. Sequencing was performed on blood T cells: a sorted CD56 or NKG2C T cell subset, CD4+ or CD8+ T cells, or bulk PBMC T cells (not recorded which). The receptors come from a woman between 18 and 75 years old in good health.

The chain couples TRBV11-2 to TRBJ2-5; the D gene TCRdb calls, TRBD2, cannot be checked with no DNA. The CDR3 is made up of 14 amino acids. Germline V gene sequence: CDR1 SGHAT, CDR2 FQNNGV. This chain's CDR3 is CASSLGGSGETQYF.

The J gene is TRBJ1-2, the V gene TRBV2. Germline CDR1 reads SNHLY; CDR2 reads FYNNEI. There are 12 residues in the CDR3. The CDR3 sequence is CASSEAGQGYTF.